These T cell receptor beta chains were read from a single sample in a study of T cells after yellow fever vaccination. Each CDR3 protein is one row after TCRdb ran MiXCR on the 5' RACE reads. Among some 4,600 distinct CDR3 sequences listed, around 8% were seen once. The sample consisted of PBMCs, either bulk or a sorted T-cell subset (CD4+, CD8+, memory, or dextramer-sorted; not recorded which), taken about 49 days after the first yellow fever vaccination. Source of these receptors: a man younger than 30 who received the YFV17D yellow fever vaccine. The CDR3 runs from the conserved cysteine through the conserved F or W. A D gene is named only where the DNA matches it firmly. Clone size is stated in some rows and not others, as once, few, many or a class when expanded.

CDR3aa	CDR3nt	d_gene	abundance	v_gene	j_gene
CASSDGQGVPEAFF	TGCGCCAGCAGTGACGGTCAGGGTGTCCCTGAAGCTTTCTTT	NA	many	TRBV10-2	TRBJ1-1
CASSLGGIRNAEAFF	TGCGCCAGCAGCTTGGGTGGGATACGCAACGCTGAAGCTTTCTTT	NA	many	TRBV5-1	TRBJ1-1
CASSSGGRSTDTQYF	TGTGCCAGCAGTTCGGGGGGGCGAAGCACAGATACGCAGTATTTT	TRBD2	many	TRBV12-3/TRBV12-4	TRBJ2-3
CASSLLGTGANTGELFF	TGTGCCAGCAGTTTATTAGGGACAGGGGCGAACACCGGGGAGCTGTTTTTT	TRBD1	many	TRBV27	TRBJ2-2
CASSPRGGKYYSGNTIYF	TGTGCCAGCAGCCCCCGGGGAGGAAAATACTACTCTGGAAACACCATATATTTT	NA	many	TRBV5-6	TRBJ1-3
CASSPWVSMSEQYF	TGTGCCAGCAGCCCGTGGGTATCTATGAGCGAGCAGTACTTC	NA	many	TRBV14	TRBJ2-7
CASSPTEGARADTQYF	TGTGCCAGCAGTCCCACAGAGGGGGCGCGGGCAGATACGCAGTATTTT	TRBD1	many	TRBV6-5	TRBJ2-3
CASSLTRGIQETQYF	TGTGCCAGCAGCTTAACACGCGGAATTCAAGAGACCCAGTACTTC	NA	many	TRBV7-2	TRBJ2-5
CASRTGQLVTSPLHF	TGTGCCAGCAGAACGGGACAACTGGTGACTTCACCCCTCCACTTT	NA	many	TRBV12-3/TRBV12-4	TRBJ1-6
CASSPRDRVLYEQYF	TGTGCCAGCAGCCCAAGGGACAGGGTACTGTACGAGCAGTACTTC	TRBD1	medium-sized	TRBV9	TRBJ2-7
CASSRSLRDSNEQFF	TGCGCCAGCAGCCGGAGTCTCCGGGACAGCAATGAGCAGTTCTTC	TRBD1	many	TRBV4-3	TRBJ2-1
CASSLGTNTGELFF	TGCGCCAGCAGCTTAGGGACTAACACCGGGGAGCTGTTTTTT	NA	medium-sized	TRBV5-1	TRBJ2-2
CASSLDRANTEAFF	TGTGCCAGCAGCTTAGACAGGGCGAACACTGAAGCTTTCTTT	NA	many	TRBV7-2	TRBJ1-1
CASSPFGTSNTEAFF	TGTGCCAGCAGCCCATTCGGGACATCCAACACTGAAGCTTTCTTT	NA	many	TRBV7-6	TRBJ1-1
CASSRGSVREQYF	TGTGCCAGCAGCCGAGGGTCGGTGAGAGAGCAGTACTTC	NA	many	TRBV27	TRBJ2-7
CTLSLEFGGRLMNNEQFF	TGTACCCTCAGTTTAGAGTTCGGTGGGAGACTCATGAACAATGAGCAGTTCTTC	NA	NA	TRBV12-3/TRBV12-4	TRBJ2-1
CSATIAGGNNNEQFF	TGCAGTGCTACCATAGCGGGGGGGAACAACAATGAGCAGTTCTTC	TRBD2	many	TRBV20-1	TRBJ2-1
CASSGVLETQYF	TGCGCCAGCAGTGGGGTGCTGGAGACCCAGTACTTC	NA	many	TRBV5-1	TRBJ2-5